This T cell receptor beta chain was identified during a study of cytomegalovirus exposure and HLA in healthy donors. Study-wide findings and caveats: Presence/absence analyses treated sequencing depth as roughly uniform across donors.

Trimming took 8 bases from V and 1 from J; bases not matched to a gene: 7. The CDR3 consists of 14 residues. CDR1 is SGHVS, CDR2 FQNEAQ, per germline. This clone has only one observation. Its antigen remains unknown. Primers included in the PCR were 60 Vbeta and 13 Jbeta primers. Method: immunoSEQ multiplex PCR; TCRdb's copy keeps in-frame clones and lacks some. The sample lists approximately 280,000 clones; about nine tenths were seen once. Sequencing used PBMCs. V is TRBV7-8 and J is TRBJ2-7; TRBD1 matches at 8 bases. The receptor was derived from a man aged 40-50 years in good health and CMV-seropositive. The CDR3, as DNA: TGTGCCAGCGGCCGACAGGGGTTTTCCTACGAGCAGTACTTC. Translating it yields CASGRQGFSYEQYF. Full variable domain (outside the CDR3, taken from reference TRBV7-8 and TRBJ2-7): GAGVSQSPRYKVAKRGQDVALRCDPISGHVSLFWYQQALGQGPEFLTYFQNEAQLDKSGLPSDRFFAERPEGSVSTLKIQRTQQEDSAVYLCASGRQGFSYEQYFGPGTRLTVT.